The 10 T cell receptor beta chains reported below all come from one sample, sequenced in a study of T-cell reconstitution after alpha-beta-depleted transplantation in children. Researchers prepared the TCRbeta library using unique molecular identifiers, the study reports. In TCRdb, the PCR reads were re-called with MiXCR into one record per CDR3 protein. This repertoire shows about 400,000 distinct CDR3 sequences, around 15% found once; its top ten account for around 30%. Sequencing used PBMCs, mostly from graft donor cells, obtained 360 days after TCRalphabeta/CD19-depleted stem cell transplant. These receptor sequences come from a boy less than two years old who had a stem cell transplant for Wiskott-Aldrich syndrome, so the T cells may come from the graft donor.

This clonotype was counted between two and nine times. The rearrangement joins TRBV5-1 to TRBJ1-1; unclear D gene. The CDR3 loop spans 15 amino acids. Germline lookup yields CDR1 SGHRS and CDR2 YFSETQ. The ends were cut back, 4 bases at V and 0 bases at J, with 13 bases in the middle. CDR3 nucleotides: TGCGCCAGCAGCCCGCGACGGGGAATGAACACTGAAGCTTTCTTT. Its translation: CASSPRRGMNTEAFF.

The chain links TRBV12-3 or TRBV12-4 to TRBJ2-7, with D unresolved. The CDR3 runs to 14 residues. V lost 3 bases, J lost 6 bases, and 15 bases lay in between. CDR3 nucleotides: TGTGCCAGCAGTTTGAGGCACGCTGAGCGCGAGCAGTACTTC. Translation gives CASSLRHAEREQYF.

The chain couples TRBV21-1 to TRBJ2-7; the DNA was not compared with TRBD2, the D call given in the table. TRBV21-1 is a pseudogene. CDR3 size: 14 residues. The CDR3 spells CASSNTGGSYEQYF. CDR3 DNA sequence: TGTGCCAGCAGCAACACGGGAGGGTCCTACGAGCAGTACTTC.

This clonotype was found a few times. This chain connects TRBV12-3 or TRBV12-4 to TRBJ2-1; D is undetermined. The CDR3 loop spans 16 amino acids. V lost 0 bases and J 5 bases, leaving 14 bases between the germline ends. The CDR3 nucleotides read TGTGCCAGCAGTTTAGCGCCGAGAAAAGGAGACAATGAGCAGTTCTTC. It yields the protein CASSLAPRKGDNEQFF.

This chain joins TRBV7-9 and TRBJ2-7; possible D gene TRBD1, 5 bases. This CDR3 is 15 amino acids long. The germline V and J ends were trimmed by 1 base and 6 bases, with 16 bases remaining between them. Germline CDR1 SEHNR, CDR2 FQNEAQ (reference sequence). CDR3 loop: CASSLVSETAGEQYF. DNA of the CDR3: TGTGCCAGCAGCTTAGTCTCTGAGACAGCTGGCGAGCAGTACTTC.

The chain is built from TRBV28 and TRBJ2-1; the match to TRBD2 covers 7 bases. This CDR3 contains 13 residues. Germline lookup yields CDR1 MDHEN and CDR2 SYDVKM. The V gene end was trimmed by 6 bases and the J gene end by 7 bases; junction bases not matched to a gene: 6. The CDR3 sequence is CASRGHGGNEQFF. The CDR3 DNA is TGTGCCAGCAGGGGGCACGGGGGGAATGAGCAGTTCTTC.

This clonotype was found many times. This sequence joins TRBV6-1 and TRBJ2-5, with unresolved D. CDR1 is MNHNS and CDR2 is SASEGT in the germline V gene. The ends were cut back, 10 bases at V and 2 bases at J, with 14 bases in the middle. This CDR3 has 13 amino acids. The DNA of the CDR3 is TGTGCCACCCTAACAGAGCTTCAAGAGACCCAGTACTTC. Amino acids: CATLTELQETQYF.

This clonotype has only one observation. V is TRBV18 and J is TRBJ2-1; the match to TRBD1 covers 8 bases. The V gene end was trimmed by 8 bases and the J gene end by 0 bases; junction bases not matched to a gene: 6. This CDR3 is 15 amino acids long. Germline loops: CDR1 KGHSH, CDR2 LQKENI. CDR3 nucleotides: TGTGCCAGCCGACACAGGGGGAGCTCCTACAATGAGCAGTTCTTC. Amino acid sequence: CASRHRGSSYNEQFF.

In its sample, this clonotype was seen a few times. The rearrangement uses TRBV5-1 and TRBJ2-7; D not certain. This CDR3 region has 14 residues. V was shortened by 1 base and J by 1 base, with 9 bases between the two germline ends. CDR1 and CDR2 from the germline V gene are SGHRS and YFSETQ. CDR3 nucleotide sequence: TGCGCCAGCAGCTTGTTGGGTAGGTCCTACGAGCAGTACTTC. This encodes CASSLLGRSYEQYF.

V is TRBV4-1 and J is TRBJ2-7, with D unclear. V was pared by 0 bases and J by 1 base, with 13 bases between. The CDR3 loop spans 16 amino acids. CDR1 is MGHRA and CDR2 is YSYEKL in the germline V gene. The CDR3 is CASSQEVSLLSYEQYF. In DNA form, the CDR3 reads TGCGCCAGCAGCCAAGAAGTCAGCTTACTTTCCTACGAGCAGTACTTC.